A single T cell receptor beta chain is shown here with its context. This clonotype was recorded many times. There is no known antigen for this receptor. There are no base qualities to consult, and no much larger clone falls within one base. This entry belongs to a study of T cells in Graves' hyperthyroidism and ophthalmopathy (dated by TCRdb to about 2019). Broadly, across the study: Peripheral blood samples were taken at initial diagnosis, before any treatment was given. Whether ophthalmopathy could be predicted prospectively was tested in an independent validation cohort made up of roughly 20 hyperthyroidism patients plus 17 patients who later progressed to ophthalmopathy. The paper describes TCR Vbeta CDR3 sequencing of 140 or so peripheral blood samples, made up of around 41 ophthalmopathy patients, 70 to 75 hyperthyroidism patients and roughly 17 progressor patients. In addition, the study compared T-cell repertoires in thyroid tissue and in blood from roughly 6 Graves' hyperthyroidism patients. Following sampling, methimazole starting at 30 mg daily was given to hyperthyroidism patients, and high-dose intravenous methylprednisolone was given to ophthalmopathy patients. The 100 discovery patients were divided at random into training and test sets in a 7:3 ratio. A discovery cohort of about 95 patients, approximately 44 with Graves' ophthalmopathy and 55 to 65 with stable Graves' hyperthyroidism, was used to find distinguishing TCR V-J signatures.

Results the study describes overall, beyond this receptor: No statistical method was used to fix the sample size in advance, and group allocation was not hidden from the investigators. In validation, the model predicted progression to ophthalmopathy a median of about 6.5 months before onset, with around 70% sensitivity and more than 72% specificity. Most expanded thyroid clonotypes (frequency above 0.001) were also detected in blood, suggesting blood repertoires may reflect thyroid immune responses. Ophthalmopathy was separated from stable hyperthyroidism by a 13 V-J signature model, with approximately 89% sensitivity and approximately 84% specificity obtained in cross-validation and 80%/75% obtained in testing.

Amplification of TCR beta CDR3 regions was carried out from RNA transcripts. For the first round of RT-PCR on the TCR CDR3, the HTBI primer set was used together with the Qiagen OneStep RT-PCR kit. A second multiplex PCR round built the libraries, followed by size selection and purification. The libraries were sequenced on an Illumina HiSeq2000 using paired-end 100 bp reads. For the original study's pipeline: Raw data were processed with SOAPnuke, discarding reads with adapters, uncalled bases, mean Phred below 15, or no exact constant-primer or identifier match. COPE v1.2.5 was used to merge the high-quality paired reads, and each unique nucleotide sequence was defined as a clonotype. MiTCR v1.1 was used to align clonotypes to the IMGT TRBV, TRBD and TRBJ reference segments. The analysis included only V-J combinations with a frequency above 0.0001, which together covered more than 98% of the repertoires. A TCS score was defined as the ratio between F50 (clonal expansion) and ExV (chaos), using BLOSUM62-based TCRdist between CDR3 peptides within each V-J. Welch's t-statistics and random forest reduced around 550 V-J features to fewer than 15, which were used in a naive Bayes classifier (R e1071). The raw public data were reprocessed by TCRdb itself: fastp quality trimming at Q25, MiXCR clonotype calling, in-frame beta chains only. Rows matching on CDR3 protein sequence are summarized as one entry with the most common DNA and genes. The V and J calls come from TCRdb's annotation, not from the publication. The sample profile shows more than 250,000 distinct CDR3 sequences; about 15% of them were found once. Clones ranked in the top ten supply 30% of the sample.

Based on the germline V gene, the CDR1 and CDR2 sequences are SGHRS and YFSETQ. Measured from the cysteine to the phenylalanine, the CDR3 is 14 residues long. Only CDR3 DNA remains: 42 bases, in frame from the first base. V sheds 3 bases and J sheds 0 bases, leaving 7 bases between their ends. Hyperthyroidism patients were aged 18 to 65 years and newly diagnosed, with disease duration of less than 2 months. The study excluded patients with uncontrolled infections, other autoimmune diseases, pregnancy or lactation. Diagnoses relied on clinical symptoms, serum thyroxine and TRAb, thyroid ultrasound and orbital computed tomography. Blood from progressor patients was collected at the time of first diagnosis with hyperthyroidism, before any ophthalmopathy symptoms had appeared. PBMCs were isolated from 7.5 to 10 ml of fresh peripheral blood by Ficoll-Paque density gradient centrifugation. Progressor patients were first diagnosed with Graves' hyperthyroidism and then developed ophthalmopathy during follow-up. Total RNA was extracted using Trizol reagent, and RNA quality was assessed on an Agilent 2100 Bioanalyzer.

The source of this sequence is a woman aged 50 to 60 with Graves' hyperthyroidism that later progressed to Graves' ophthalmopathy. The chain employs TRBV5-1 and TRBJ2-1; a confident D gene designation cannot be given. The specimen sequenced was blood. The DNA is as follows: TGCGCCAGCAGCTGGCGAGACTCCTACAATGAGCAGTTCTTC. It is translated as CASSWRDSYNEQFF.